Sequencing of this TCR beta chain was carried out in a study of blood T cell repertoires in COVID-19. The trim removed 2 bases at V and 5 bases at J, leaving 7 bases unmatched. Germline V gene data show CDR1 as SGHRS and CDR2 as YFSETQ. The CDR3 has 15 residues. The data were produced by immunoSEQ multiplex PCR, yet TCRdb's version contains in-frame clones alone and is incomplete. This sample has around 230,000 clones, with around four fifths found just once. The clonotype was recovered from an older woman with active or convalescent COVID-19. The chain uses TRBV5-1 and TRBJ2-3, with 8 bases matching TRBD2. The sequenced material came from peripheral blood. The CDR3 sequence is CASSFRGGLGDTQYF. The CDR3 region has the DNA TGCGCCAGCAGCTTCCGGGGGGGCCTTGGAGATACGCAGTATTTT.